A selection of T cell receptor beta chains follows, all from one sample in a study of blood T cell repertoires in COVID-19. Repertoires were generated with immunoSEQ multiplex PCR, while TCRdb's copy carries only in-frame clones and drops some. This sample has over 200,000 clones, with roughly 80% found just once. The sample was peripheral blood. The receptors shown here come from a woman at least 80 years old with acute or convalescent COVID-19. CDR3s include the opening cysteine and the closing phenylalanine or tryptophan. The D gene is left open where the match is weak. Size is stated for part of the rows, as once, few or many counts, or as a class when the clone is expanded.

j_call v_call d_call clone_size cdr3_aa
TRBJ2-1 TRBV6-2/TRBV6-3 TRBD2 NA CASSYTLAGGPNEQFF
TRBJ2-7 TRBV10-1 NA NA CASSGLSPYEQYF
TRBJ2-3 TRBV7-2 TRBD1 NA CASSHSAGTGLTDTQYF
TRBJ1-4 TRBV19 TRBD1 NA CASSTLTGEREKLFF
TRBJ1-5 TRBV6-1 NA NA CASSGTPDRFDQPQHF
TRBJ2-5 TRBV2 NA NA CASRQGGETQYF
TRBJ2-7 TRBV5-1 NA few CASSSLQSSYEQYF
TRBJ2-1 TRBV19 TRBD2 NA CASIMGGGAFNEQFF
TRBJ1-1 TRBV5-1 NA NA CASSLDLLGNTEAFF
TRBJ1-2 TRBV6-5 NA NA CASSPQFGWAITF
TRBJ1-2 TRBV7-9 NA NA CASSLATANYGYTF
TRBJ1-1 TRBV5-1 NA NA CASSPDRFMNTEAFF
TRBJ2-7 TRBV10-2 NA NA CASSESNSTPEQYF
TRBJ2-5 TRBV3-1/TRBV3-2 TRBD2 few CASSQKGLAQETQYF
TRBJ2-1 TRBV20-1 NA once CSARPDNEQFF
TRBJ1-1 TRBV19 NA NA CASSIRAMNTEAFF
TRBJ2-1 TRBV10-3 TRBD1 few CAIRTGTGEHNEQFF
TRBJ1-5 TRBV6-1 NA NA CASSEASGNNQPQHF
TRBJ1-6 TRBV25-1 NA NA CASSKAGGGSPLHF
TRBJ2-3 TRBV5-1 NA once CASSLAGSSSTDTQYF
TRBJ2-3 TRBV9 NA NA CASSVGWGLTDTQYF
TRBJ2-2 TRBV10-3 NA NA CAIRGRGPPGDTGELFF
TRBJ1-6 TRBV19 NA NA CASTEGEYNSPLHF
TRBJ2-7 TRBV18 NA NA CASSPTGREQYF
TRBJ1-2 TRBV6-6 NA NA CASTKQGLGYGYTF
TRBJ1-5 TRBV5-5 TRBD1 once CASSLAGTGDQPQHF